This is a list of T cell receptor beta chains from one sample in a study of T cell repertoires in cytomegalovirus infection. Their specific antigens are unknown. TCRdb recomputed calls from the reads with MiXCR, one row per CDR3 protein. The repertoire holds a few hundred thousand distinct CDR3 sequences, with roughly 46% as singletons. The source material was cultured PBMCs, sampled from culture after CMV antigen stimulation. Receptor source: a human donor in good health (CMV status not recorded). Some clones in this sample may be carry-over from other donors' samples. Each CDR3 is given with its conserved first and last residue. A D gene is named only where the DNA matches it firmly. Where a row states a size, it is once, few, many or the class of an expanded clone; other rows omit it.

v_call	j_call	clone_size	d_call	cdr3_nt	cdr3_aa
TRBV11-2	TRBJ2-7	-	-	TGTGCCAGCAGCTTAGGAGGGTCAAGATCCTACGAGCAGTACTTC	CASSLGGSRSYEQYF
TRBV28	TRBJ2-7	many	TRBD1	TGTGCCAGCAGCTTGGGACAGAACTACGAGCAGTACTTC	CASSLGQNYEQYF
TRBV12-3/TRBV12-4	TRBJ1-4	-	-	TGTGCCAGCAGGCCCACACGGGGAAAACTGTTTTTT	CASRPTRGKLFF
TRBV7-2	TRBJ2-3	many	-	TGTGCCAGCAGCTTAGCGTCAGGGGCAGCAGATACGCAGTATTTT	CASSLASGAADTQYF
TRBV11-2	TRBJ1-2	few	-	TGTGCCAGCAGCTTAACGGGCGGCGTTACTAACTATGGCTACACCTTC	CASSLTGGVTNYGYTF
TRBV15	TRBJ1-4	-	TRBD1	TGTGCCACCAGCACGTCAGTGGGACAGGAGACCTCAACTAATGAAAAACTGTTTTTT	CATSTSVGQETSTNEKLFF
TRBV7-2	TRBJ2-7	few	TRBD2	TGTGCCAGCAGCGGCGGGGGGAGCGGGAAATACGAGCAGTACTTC	CASSGGGSGKYEQYF
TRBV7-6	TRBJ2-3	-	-	TGTGCCAGCAGCGCCTGGCAGGGTGGAGATACGCAGTATTTT	CASSAWQGGDTQYF
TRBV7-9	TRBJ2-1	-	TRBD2	TGTGCCAGCAGCCAACACGGACTAGAGGGCTACAATGAGCAGTTCTTC	CASSQHGLEGYNEQFF
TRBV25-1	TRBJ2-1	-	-	TGTGCCAGCAGTTTCCCGTACCGGGTTAATGAGCAGTTCTTC	CASSFPYRVNEQFF
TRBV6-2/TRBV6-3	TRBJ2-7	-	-	TGTGCCAGCAGTTACGACACTGCTTTCTACGAGCAGTACTTC	CASSYDTAFYEQYF
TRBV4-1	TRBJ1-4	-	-	TGCGCCAGCCGCGGGATTGGTGAAAAACTGTTTTTT	CASRGIGEKLFF
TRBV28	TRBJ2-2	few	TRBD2	TGTGCCAGCAGTTTGGGGACTAGCGGGGAGCTGTTTTTT	CASSLGTSGELFF
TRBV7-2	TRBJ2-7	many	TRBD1	TGTGCCAGCAGCTTAGACCGGGACAGGGGATACGAGCAGTACTTC	CASSLDRDRGYEQYF
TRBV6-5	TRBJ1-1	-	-	TGTGCCAGCAGTTACTCATGGAACAGGGAAGTGGCCGGAGCTTTCTTT	CASSYSWNREVAGAFF
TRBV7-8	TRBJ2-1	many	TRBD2	TGTGCCAGCAGCGGGAGGGGCTTATTGCAATACAATGAGCAGTTCTTC	CASSGRGLLQYNEQFF
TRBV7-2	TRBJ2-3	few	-	TGTGCCAGCAGCCCCGACCCGACAGATACGCAGTATTTT	CASSPDPTDTQYF
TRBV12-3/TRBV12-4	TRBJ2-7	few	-	TGTGCCAGCACCTTAGGACTCTCATCTGGGGAGCAGTACTTC	CASTLGLSSGEQYF
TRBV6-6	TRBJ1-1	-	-	TGTGCCAGCAGTTACTCGGGAACGGACACTGAAGCTTTCTTT	CASSYSGTDTEAFF
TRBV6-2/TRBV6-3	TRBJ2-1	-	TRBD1	TGTGCCAGCAAAGACAGGGGATTAGCAAATGAGCAGTTCTTC	CASKDRGLANEQFF
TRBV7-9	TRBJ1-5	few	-	TGTGCCAGCAGCTTCAGGGGATGCCAGCCCCAGCATTTT	CASSFRGCQPQHF
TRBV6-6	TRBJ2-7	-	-	TGTGCCAGCAGTGTTGGGGACACACTAACTTACGAGCAGTACTTC	CASSVGDTLTYEQYF
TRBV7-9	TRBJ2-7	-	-	TGTGCCAGCAACCAACCGCTGGTACAGGGCGGAGGTTCGGACGAGCAGTACTTC	CASNQPLVQGGGSDEQYF
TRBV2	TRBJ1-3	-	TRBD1	TGTGCCAGCAGTCCTCCCCTCGACAGGGCGAGCTCTGGAAACACCATATATTTT	CASSPPLDRASSGNTIYF
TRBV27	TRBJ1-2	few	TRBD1	TGTGCCAGCAGAGACAGGGGACCCAACTATGGCTACACCTTC	CASRDRGPNYGYTF
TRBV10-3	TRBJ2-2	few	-	TGTGCCATCAGTGAGTCGGGCAGAGGAAGCGCGAACACCGGGGAGCTGTTTTTT	CAISESGRGSANTGELFF